The 27 T cell receptor beta chains presented below share a single source sample, sequenced in a study of blood T cell repertoires in COVID-19 (dated by TCRdb to 2020 to 2021). The library relied on the immunoSEQ multiplex PCR assay. TCRdb holds this immuneACCESS table with in-frame rearrangements only. Some clones are missing; in checked studies, unresolved V genes explain under half, and the rest has no known cause. For this sample the table gives about 190,000 clones, of which approximately 85% were detected only once. The ten largest make up approximately 5% of the sample. The sequenced sample consisted of peripheral blood. The receptors come from a woman aged 70-85 years with active or convalescent COVID-19.

The rearrangement links TRBV2 to TRBJ2-6, with D perhaps matching TRBD1 (8 bases). The CDR3 sequence is 16 residues long. The V end lost 7 bases, the J end lost 2 bases, and 15 bases lay between the germline ends. CDR1 and CDR2 (germline): SNHLY, FYNNEI. The CDR3 nucleotides read TGTGCCAGCAACAGGGGGGGACGCGCTGGGGCCAACGTCCTGACTTTC. It yields the protein CASNRGGRAGANVLTF.

This clone was found once. The J gene is TRBJ2-3, the V gene TRBV19; 12 bases agree with TRBD2. This CDR3 region has 18 residues. The trim removed 3 bases at V and 1 base at J, leaving 8 bases unmatched. The germline V gene encodes CDR1 LNHDA and CDR2 SQIVND (reference sequence). DNA of the CDR3: TGTGCCAGTAGTATTACTTTAGGACTAGCGGGACGCACAGATACGCAGTATTTT. It is translated as CASSITLGLAGRTDTQYF.

The chain carries TRBV27 and TRBJ2-7, with a tentative D call TRBD1 (5 bases). V dropped 0 bases and J dropped 7 bases, with 16 bases sitting between them. Germline assignment: CDR1 MNHEY and CDR2 SMNVEV (reference sequence). The CDR3 has 15 residues. CDR3 loop: CASSLSSQGRREQYF. Written as DNA, the CDR3 is TGTGCCAGCAGTTTATCGAGCCAGGGAAGGCGAGAGCAGTACTTC.

CDR3 sequence (DNA): TGTGCCAGCAGCTTAGCGCTGGGCGGGAGCACAGATACGCAGTATTTT. Protein: CASSLALGGSTDTQYF. The genes are TRBV7-9 and TRBJ2-3, with D tentatively TRBD2 (5 bases). Germline V gene lookup returns CDR1 SEHNR and CDR2 FQNEAQ (reference sequence). V was cut by 0 bases and J by 0 bases, with 10 bases left in between. This CDR3 has 16 residues. Drawing the rest from reference TRBV7-9 and TRBJ2-3, the complete variable domain is DTGVSQNPRHKITKRGQNVTFRCDPISEHNRLYWYRQTLGQGPEFLTYFQNEAQLEKSRLLSDRFSAERPKGSFSTLEIQRTEQGDSAMYLCASSLALGGSTDTQYFGPGTRLTVL.

The chain couples TRBV7-3 to TRBJ2-2; 8 bases agree with TRBD2. The CDR3 sequence is 15 residues long. The V segment lost 5 bases and the J segment 4 bases; nucleotides outside the gene matches: 6. Per the germline V gene, CDR1 is SGHTA and CDR2 is FQGTGA. CDR3 DNA: TGTGCCAGCAGCCATCGGGGGGGGCCCACCGGGGAGCTGTTTTTT. This encodes CASSHRGGPTGELFF. Drawing the rest from reference TRBV7-3 and TRBJ2-2, the complete variable domain is GAGVSQTPSNKVTEKGKYVELRCDPISGHTALYWYRQSLGQGPEFLIYFQGTGAADDSGLPNDRFFAVRPEGSVSTLKIQRTERGDSAVYLCASSHRGGPTGELFFGEGSRLTVL.

The chain carries TRBV5-1 and TRBJ1-2; tentatively, D is TRBD1 (5 bases). The CDR3 spans 14 residues. Germline CDR1 is SGHRS and CDR2 is YFSETQ. The germline V and J ends were trimmed by 3 bases and 8 bases, with 17 bases remaining between them. CDR3 amino acids: CASSSSGGVGGYTF. For the CDR3, the DNA is TGCGCCAGCAGCTCCTCCGGGGGTGTGGGCGGCTACACCTTC. Filled out from reference TRBV5-1 and TRBJ1-2, the complete variable domain reads KAGVTQTPRYLIKTRGQQVTLSCSPISGHRSVSWYQQTPGQGLQFLFEYFSETQRNKGNFPGRFSGRQFSNSRSEMNVSTLELGDSALYLCASSSSGGVGGYTFGSGTRLTVV.

CDR3 in amino acids: CASSAYTGRVGQPQHF. The CDR3 DNA sequence: TGTGCCAGCAGCGCGTACACAGGGAGAGTGGGTCAGCCCCAGCATTTT. This chain connects TRBV5-8 to TRBJ1-5, with TRBD1 as a possible D gene (6 bases). CDR1 and CDR2 from the germline V gene are SGHTS and YDEGEE. This CDR3 is 16 amino acids long. The V end lost 4 bases, the J end lost 6 bases, and 20 bases lay between the germline ends.

This clone occurred once. The V and J genes are TRBV18 and TRBJ1-4, with 7 bases fitting TRBD1. V shed 1 base and J 2 bases; nucleotides not matched to a gene: 1. Germline CDR1 KGHSH, CDR2 LQKENI. The CDR3 is made up of 15 amino acids. CDR3 protein: CASSPQGQTNEKLFF. The CDR3 coding sequence is TGTGCCAGCTCACCACAGGGACAGACTAATGAAAAACTGTTTTTT.

The chain joins TRBV7-6 to TRBJ2-6; D might be TRBD2 (6 bases). V was trimmed by 6 bases and J by 5 bases, leaving 26 bases between them. The CDR3 covers 19 residues. Germline V gene lookup returns CDR1 SGHVS and CDR2 FNYEAQ. CDR3 coding DNA: TGTGCCAGCAGAAAAGTTGTCAGCGAGGGAGGAGGCTGGGCCAACGTCCTGACTTTC. Protein sequence: CASRKVVSEGGGWANVLTF.

This clone was picked up many times. V usage is TRBV9 and J usage is TRBJ1-4; 9 bases map to TRBD1. This CDR3 has 16 amino acids. Losses at the gene ends were 4 bases for V and 2 bases for J; bases not matched to a gene: 6. Germline CDR1 reads SGDLS; CDR2 reads YYNGEE. The CDR3 DNA is TGTGCCAGCAGCCCACAGACAGGGGGGACTAATGAAAAACTGTTTTTT. Encoded protein: CASSPQTGGTNEKLFF.

This clone has only one observation. The chain links TRBV28 to TRBJ1-2; D is perhaps TRBD1 (6 bases). V was clipped by 4 bases and J by 0 bases, with 12 bases between them. Germline CDR1 is MDHEN and CDR2 is SYDVKM. The CDR3 has 15 amino acids. The CDR3 spells CASSSGHRANYGYTF. The CDR3 region has the DNA TGTGCCAGCAGTTCGGGACATCGCGCTAACTATGGCTACACCTTC.

The chain's CDR3 is CASRDLADNTDTQYF. CDR3 sequence (DNA): TGTGCCAGCAGGGATCTAGCGGACAACACAGATACGCAGTATTTT. V usage is TRBV11-2 and J usage is TRBJ2-3; 7 bases fit TRBD2. This CDR3 is 15 amino acids long. The trim removed 6 bases at V and 2 bases at J, leaving 8 bases unmatched. The germline V gene has CDR1 SGHAT and CDR2 FQNNGV.

CDR3: CATSRSLEGFGYTF. Here the CDR3 DNA reads TGTGCCACCAGCAGGTCTCTGGAGGGGTTCGGCTACACCTTC. This sequence joins TRBV15 and TRBJ1-2, with a tentative D call TRBD1 (5 bases). The length of the CDR3 is 14 residues. Deletions cut 3 bases from V and 8 bases from J, with 16 bases between. The germline gives CDR1 LNHNV, CDR2 YYDKDF (reference sequence).

The chain recombines TRBV5-1 with TRBJ2-1, with 8 bases that match TRBD2. The junction had 7 bases not matched to a gene; V was cut back by 5 bases and J by 3 bases. The CDR3 consists of 15 residues. Per the germline V gene, CDR1 is SGHRS and CDR2 is YFSETQ. The DNA of the CDR3 is TGCGCCAGCAGGGTAACCAGCGGGAGCTACAATGAGCAGTTCTTC. This translates into CASRVTSGSYNEQFF.

This chain connects TRBV11-2 to TRBJ2-3; TRBD2 agrees at 13 bases. The CDR3 sequence is 16 residues long. CDR1 and CDR2 (germline): SGHAT, FQNNGV. V was pared by 5 bases and J by 4 bases, with 6 bases of the junction left unmatched. The CDR3 coding sequence is TGTGCCAGCAGCCCCCGGACTAGCGGGAGATCAGATACGCAGTATTTT. It is translated as CASSPRTSGRSDTQYF.

The chain combines TRBV3-1 (or the pseudogene TRBV3-2) with TRBJ1-5; perhaps TRBD1 as D (6 bases). The CDR3 consists of 15 residues. CDR1 and CDR2 from the germline V gene are LGHDT and YNNKEL (reference sequence). V was shortened by 3 bases and J by 6 bases, with 15 bases between the two germline ends. The chain's CDR3 is CASSHASQGIQPQHF. The DNA of the CDR3 is TGTGCCAGCAGCCATGCCTCACAGGGAATTCAGCCCCAGCATTTT.

The chain is built from TRBV19 and TRBJ2-2, with TRBD2 identical over 12 bases. This CDR3 comprises 15 residues. The V and J ends lost 5 bases and 4 bases, in that order; junction bases with no gene match: 2. In germline, CDR1 is LNHDA, CDR2 SQIVND (reference sequence). Here the CDR3 reads CASSPGLAGTGELFF. CDR3 DNA sequence: TGTGCCAGTAGTCCGGGACTAGCGGGCACCGGGGAGCTGTTTTTT.

The gene calls are TRBV6-5 and TRBJ2-3; D is perhaps TRBD2 (6 bases). V was clipped by 6 bases and J by 8 bases, with 18 bases between them. The CDR3 extends over 14 amino acids. Germline CDR1 and CDR2: MNHEY and SVGAGI. The CDR3 spells CASRKRFGSVTQYF. CDR3 bases: TGTGCCAGCAGAAAGAGGTTCGGGAGCGTTACGCAGTATTTT.

The chain has TRBV4-1 and TRBJ2-7, with TRBD2 as a possible D gene (7 bases). The CDR3 is 15 amino acids. Germline V CDR1 and CDR2: MGHRA, YSYEKL. V was trimmed by 0 bases and J by 2 bases, leaving 11 bases between them. The DNA for the CDR3 is TGCGCCAGCAGCCAAGAGGGAGGGGGACCCTACGAGCAGTACTTC. It encodes CASSQEGGGPYEQYF.

The chain joins TRBV18 to TRBJ2-7, with D possibly being TRBD2 (6 bases). CDR1 and CDR2 (germline): KGHSH, LQKENI. The CDR3 covers 15 residues. V was pared by 4 bases and J by 5 bases, with 18 bases between. The DNA of the CDR3 is TGTGCCAGCTCACTCCCCGGCGGGGAGAAAAACGAGCAGTACTTC. Its translation is CASSLPGGEKNEQYF.

The V gene is TRBV4-1, the J gene TRBJ2-1; the match to TRBD2 covers 9 bases. The CDR3 has 16 residues. Germline V gene sequence: CDR1 MGHRA, CDR2 YSYEKL. The V segment lost 5 bases and the J segment 0 bases; nucleotides outside the gene matches: 5. The CDR3: CASSLAGVSSYNEQFF. The CDR3 bases are TGCGCCAGCAGCTTAGCGGGGGTAAGCTCCTACAATGAGCAGTTCTTC.

The J gene is TRBJ1-3, the V gene TRBV9; D uncertain. Germline-derived CDR1 and CDR2 are SGDLS and YYNGEE. The ends were cut back, 2 bases at V and 1 base at J, with 10 bases in the middle. The CDR3 is 15 residues long. The CDR3 coding sequence is TGTGCCAGCAGCGTTCGATCGGGGTCTGGAAACACCATATATTTT. It is translated as CASSVRSGSGNTIYF.

The V gene is TRBV29-1, the J gene TRBJ2-7; the D is unclear. Germline V gene data show CDR1 as SQVTM and CDR2 as ANQGSEA. V was pared by 4 bases and J by 4 bases, with 8 bases between. The CDR3 totals 11 residues. In nucleotides, the CDR3 is TGCAGCGTTGGCGACGGGTACGAGCAGTACTTC. Protein: CSVGDGYEQYF.

The V and J genes are TRBV19 and TRBJ2-1; 7 bases match TRBD2. Germline loops: CDR1 LNHDA, CDR2 SQIVND (reference sequence). Trimming at V came to 5 bases and at J to 7 bases, leaving 17 bases not matched to a gene. This CDR3 has 17 residues. DNA of the CDR3: TGTGCCAGTAGTTCTCCCCCGGGGTCTAGCGGTTCTAATGAGCAGTTCTTC. It translates to CASSSPPGSSGSNEQFF.

This clone was observed a few times. V gene TRBV9 combines with J gene TRBJ2-7, with 13 bases identical to TRBD2. The germline V gene encodes CDR1 SGDLS and CDR2 YYNGEE. This CDR3 spans 15 amino acids. With 3 bases clipped from V and 1 base from J, the junction kept 1 base outside the gene matches. The DNA of the CDR3 is TGTGCCAGCAGCGCGGGACTAGCGGGATCCTACGAGCAGTACTTC. This encodes CASSAGLAGSYEQYF.

This chain joins TRBV18 and TRBJ2-1; TRBD2 aligns across 7 bases. Germline values: CDR1 KGHSH, CDR2 LQKENI. This CDR3 comprises 14 residues. V was pared by 0 bases and J by 12 bases, with 8 bases of the junction left unmatched. In DNA form, the CDR3 reads TGTGCCAGCTCACCACCAGCGGGAATTGGGGGGCAGTTCTTC. Translating gives CASSPPAGIGGQFF.

A single count supports this clone. The chain uses TRBV11-2 and TRBJ2-7, with TRBD1 matching 10 bases. The CDR3 spans 13 residues. Germline V CDR1 and CDR2: SGHAT, FQNNGV. Trimming cost V 5 bases and J 5 bases; bases outside gene matches: 3. The CDR3 DNA sequence: TGTGCCAGCAGCCGGGACAGGGGCCACGAGCAGTACTTC. Encoded protein: CASSRDRGHEQYF.